These 32 T cell receptor beta chains originate from one sample sequenced in a study of PD-L1 blockade in urothelial cancer. TCRdb's table, derived via immunoSEQ multiplex PCR, lists solely in-frame clones and lacks some. The repertoire holds roughly 62,000 clones, with 82% as singletons. Sequencing was performed on PBMCs, taken around atezolizumab (anti-PD-L1) treatment. The source of these receptors is a man in his 70s with urothelial cancer.

The chain couples TRBV2 to TRBJ1-5; 10 nucleotides match TRBD1. Unmatched junction bases numbered 19, after V lost 3 bases and J lost 5 bases. The CDR3 contains 20 residues. From germline, CDR1 is SNHLY and CDR2 FYNNEI. CDR3 loop: CASSDPPATGGRGLDQPQHF. As DNA, the CDR3 is TGTGCCAGCAGTGACCCCCCCGCGACAGGGGGCAGAGGCTTGGATCAGCCCCAGCATTTT.

V gene TRBV9 combines with J gene TRBJ2-3; 9 bases line up with TRBD2. CDR1 is SGDLS, CDR2 YYNGEE, per germline. The ends lost 0 bases at V and 6 bases at J; junction bases unmatched: 5. The CDR3 consists of 15 residues. CDR3 DNA sequence: TGTGCCAGCAGCGTAGACGCGGGAGGGTCGGATACGCAGTATTTT. It yields the protein CASSVDAGGSDTQYF.

This clone was seen more than once but under ten times. This chain connects TRBV2 to TRBJ2-2; D is ambiguous. The CDR3 spans 13 residues. Trimming shortened V by 6 bases and J by 4 bases, and 9 bases separated the two germline ends. Germline V gene sequence: CDR1 SNHLY, CDR2 FYNNEI. The CDR3 loop reads CASRTGGTGELFF. DNA for the CDR3: TGTGCCAGCAGGACGGGTGGCACCGGGGAGCTGTTTTTT.

J is TRBJ2-7 and V is TRBV5-5, with D unclear. Germline V gene data show CDR1 as SGHKS and CDR2 as YYEKEE (reference sequence). Trimming stripped 3 bases from V and 6 bases from J, with 10 bases between. This CDR3 is 12 amino acids long. The DNA for the CDR3 is TGTGCCAGCAGCTCAGACATGCTCGAGCAGTACTTC. Amino acid sequence: CASSSDMLEQYF.

This clone was counted a few times. The chain joins TRBV6-4 to TRBJ2-7; a weak D match, TRBD1 (6 bases). This CDR3 contains 17 residues. Trimming left V 6 bases short and J 2 bases short, with 23 bases between. Germline CDR1 reads MRHNA; CDR2 reads SNTAGT. The DNA of the CDR3 is TGTGCCAGCAGGGGGGTGAAGGGACACCTTAATCCCTACGAGCAGTACTTC. Its translation: CASRGVKGHLNPYEQYF.

J is TRBJ1-1 and V is TRBV27; the D gene is possibly TRBD1 (6 bases). This CDR3 region has 15 residues. The ends were cut back, 9 bases at V and 4 bases at J, with 21 bases in the middle. Germline CDR1 is MNHEY and CDR2 is SMNVEV (reference sequence). CDR3 nucleotides: TGTGCCAGTCAGGATCCACAGGGATCGGGCACTGAAGCTTTCTTT. Its translation: CASQDPQGSGTEAFF.

The J gene is TRBJ2-1, the V gene TRBV27; the D gene is possibly TRBD2 (5 bases). The germline CDR1 and CDR2 sequences are MNHEY and SMNVEV (reference sequence). Trimming shortened V by 3 bases and J by 9 bases, and 15 bases separated the two germline ends. This CDR3 comprises 14 residues. CDR3: CASSLWAQAGEQFF. DNA for the CDR3: TGTGCCAGCAGTTTGTGGGCTCAGGCGGGTGAGCAGTTCTTC.

The chain couples TRBV6-1 to TRBJ1-4; unclear D gene. The CDR3 runs 15 residues. The germline gives CDR1 MNHNS, CDR2 SASEGT. Trimming stripped 1 base from V and 7 bases from J, with 13 bases between. The CDR3 nucleotides are TGTGCCAGCAGTGAAGTCGGGTTTCCCATTGAAAAACTGTTTTTT. Encoded protein: CASSEVGFPIEKLFF.

The rearrangement joins TRBV5-4 to TRBJ1-1; D might be TRBD1 (5 bases). V lost 9 bases to trimming and J lost 0 bases, with 9 bases between them. This CDR3 has 12 residues. Germline V gene sequence: CDR1 SGHNT, CDR2 YYREEE (reference sequence). The CDR3 coding sequence is TGTGCCACCCAAGGGGTGAACACTGAAGCTTTCTTT. Its protein product is CATQGVNTEAFF.

The chain recombines TRBV5-1 with TRBJ2-7, with D possibly TRBD1 on 5 matching bases. The CDR3 totals 15 residues. Trimming stripped 4 bases from V and 3 bases from J, with 17 bases between. Germline CDR1 SGHRS, CDR2 YFSETQ. The CDR3 loop reads CASSTQSTESYEQYF. As DNA, the CDR3 is TGCGCCAGCAGCACTCAATCGACAGAGAGCTACGAGCAGTACTTC.

This chain connects TRBV5-1 to TRBJ1-4; 9 bases map to TRBD1. This CDR3 region has 16 residues. Trimming took 4 bases from V and 4 from J; bases not matched to a gene: 8. CDR1 and CDR2 from the germline V gene are SGHRS and YFSETQ. CDR3 in amino acids: CASSLTGGLVNEKLFF. CDR3 sequence (DNA): TGCGCCAGCAGCCTCACAGGGGGCCTGGTTAATGAAAAACTGTTTTTT. Filled out from reference TRBV5-1 and TRBJ1-4, the complete variable domain reads KAGVTQTPRYLIKTRGQQVTLSCSPISGHRSVSWYQQTPGQGLQFLFEYFSETQRNKGNFPGRFSGRQFSNSRSEMNVSTLELGDSALYLCASSLTGGLVNEKLFFGSGTQLSVL.

The V and J genes are TRBV29-1 and TRBJ2-3, with TRBD2 matching over 8 bases. This CDR3 spans 14 amino acids. The V and J ends lost 7 bases and 4 bases, in that order; junction bases with no gene match: 10. CDR1 SQVTM and CDR2 ANQGSEA come from the germline V gene. CDR3 loop: CSAEGPGGPDTQYF. The CDR3, as DNA: TGCAGCGCCGAAGGTCCGGGAGGGCCAGATACGCAGTATTTT.

This clone appeared a single time. The rearrangement uses TRBV2 and TRBJ2-1; weak D call: TRBD2 (5 bases). The CDR3 is 16 amino acids. Germline assignment: CDR1 SNHLY and CDR2 FYNNEI. Trimming took 6 bases from V and 0 from J, leaving 15 bases between them. CDR3 DNA sequence: TGTGCCAGCAGAGATGGACTGCCCAACTCCTACAATGAGCAGTTCTTC. Translated, it gives CASRDGLPNSYNEQFF.

The chain has TRBV6-6 and TRBJ2-2; a possible D gene is TRBD2 (5 bases). This CDR3 spans 15 amino acids. CDR1 MNHNY and CDR2 SVGAGI come from the germline V gene (reference sequence). The V and J ends lost 5 bases and 2 bases respectively, with 12 bases between them. The CDR3 here is CASSQGLFNTGELFF. As DNA, the CDR3 is TGTGCCAGCAGTCAAGGACTCTTTAACACCGGGGAGCTGTTTTTT.

Here the CDR3 DNA reads TGTGCCAGCAGTTACGTGAAGGGCGGGCGCAATGAGCAGTTCTTC. It yields the protein CASSYVKGGRNEQFF. The gene calls are TRBV6-6 and TRBJ2-1; D possibly corresponds to TRBD2 (5 bases). Germline CDR1 is MNHNY and CDR2 is SVGAGI (reference sequence). The CDR3 is 15 amino acids. V dropped 2 bases and J dropped 6 bases, with 14 bases sitting between them.

The chain couples TRBV2 to TRBJ1-2; TRBD1 is a possible D gene (6 bases). Germline V gives CDR1 SNHLY, CDR2 FYNNEI. Trimming stripped 5 bases from V and 4 bases from J, with 11 bases between. This CDR3 is 13 amino acids long. The DNA of the CDR3 is TGTGCCAGCAGTAGGACAGCCGGCTATGGCTACACCTTC. It codes for CASSRTAGYGYTF. The entire variable domain, with the rest obtained from reference TRBV2 and TRBJ1-2, is as follows: EPEVTQTPSHQVTQMGQEVILRCVPISNHLYFYWYRQILGQKVEFLVSFYNNEISEKSEIFDDQFSVERPDGSNFTLKIRSTKLEDSAMYFCASSRTAGYGYTFGSGTRLTVV.

The chain has TRBV6-6 and TRBJ1-2, with 11 positions matching TRBD1. This CDR3 contains 14 residues. Germline loops: CDR1 MNHNY, CDR2 SVGAGI (reference sequence). V lost 4 bases to trimming and J lost 5 bases; unmatched junction nucleotides: 3. CDR3 sequence (DNA): TGTGCCAGCAGTTCGGGACAGGGGGATTATGGCTACACCTTC. Amino acid sequence: CASSSGQGDYGYTF.

This chain connects TRBV18 to TRBJ2-1; D might be TRBD1 (5 bases). Between the trimmed V and J ends, which lost 6 bases and 0 bases, there was a span of 12 bases. Germline V gene data show CDR1 as KGHSH and CDR2 as LQKENI. This CDR3 has 15 amino acids. The CDR3 sequence is CASSPTRDSYNEQFF. CDR3 in DNA: TGTGCCAGCTCTCCCACCAGGGACTCCTACAATGAGCAGTTCTTC. The variable domain in full, with the rest retrieved from reference TRBV18 and TRBJ2-1, is NAGVMQNPRHLVRRRGQEARLRCSPMKGHSHVYWYRQLPEEGLKFMVYLQKENIIDESGMPKERFSAEFPKEGPSILRIQQVVRGDSAAYFCASSPTRDSYNEQFFGPGTRLTVL.

This rearrangement joins TRBV19 to TRBJ2-3, with 8 bases identical to TRBD1. The CDR3 runs 14 residues. V dropped 6 bases and J dropped 1; count of bases not matched to a gene: 3. Germline loops: CDR1 LNHDA, CDR2 SQIVND (reference sequence). The DNA for the CDR3 is TGTGCCAGTAGCCCGACAGGGGGCACAGATACGCAGTATTTT. As protein: CASSPTGGTDTQYF.

V usage is TRBV27 and J usage is TRBJ2-3, with D possibly being TRBD1 (6 bases). Trimming cost V 10 bases and J 2 bases, with 13 bases left between them. The CDR3 is 13 amino acids. Looked up from germline, CDR1 is MNHEY and CDR2 is SMNVEV (reference sequence). As DNA, the CDR3 is TGTGCCATTCAGGACAGAAACACAGATACGCAGTATTTT. This translates into CAIQDRNTDTQYF.

CDR3 sequence (DNA): TGTGCCAGCAGGGAAACAGGGGGCCACTATGGCTACACCTTC. This translates into CASRETGGHYGYTF. The chain carries TRBV28 and TRBJ1-2; 9 bases are shared with TRBD1. CDR1 MDHEN and CDR2 SYDVKM come from the germline V gene. The CDR3 has 14 amino acids. V shed 6 bases, J shed 3 bases, and the junction held 5 bases outside the gene matches.

This sequence joins TRBV5-1 and TRBJ2-7, with 10 nucleotides matching TRBD1. Germline loops: CDR1 SGHRS, CDR2 YFSETQ. Germline trimming cut 0 bases from V and 3 bases from J; bases unmatched to any gene: 6. The CDR3 is 16 amino acids. CDR3: CASSLGGQGLGYEQYF. The CDR3 DNA reads as TGCGCCAGCAGCTTGGGGGGACAGGGGTTGGGCTACGAGCAGTACTTC.

V and J are TRBV4-1 and TRBJ1-5; 8 bases match TRBD1. The length of the CDR3 is 15 residues. Per the germline V gene, CDR1 is MGHRA and CDR2 is YSYEKL. With 2 bases clipped from V and 6 bases from J, the junction kept 6 bases outside the gene matches. CDR3 amino acids: CASSQQQGVGQPQHF. The CDR3 DNA is TGCGCCAGCAGCCAACAACAGGGGGTTGGTCAGCCCCAGCATTTT.

The chain combines TRBV15 with TRBJ2-3; perhaps TRBD1 as D (6 bases). Trimming stripped 3 bases from V and 2 bases from J, with 18 bases between. This CDR3 is built from 17 residues. Germline V gives CDR1 LNHNV, CDR2 YYDKDF (reference sequence). The CDR3 loop is CATSSPGTTAPTDTQYF. CDR3 DNA sequence: TGTGCCACCAGCAGCCCCGGGACAACGGCCCCCACAGATACGCAGTATTTT.

This clone was seen a handful of times. The chain couples TRBV7-9 to TRBJ2-1, with 8 bases aligning to TRBD2. CDR1 and CDR2 (germline): SEHNR, FQNEAQ (reference sequence). V lost 5 bases to trimming and J lost 3 bases; unmatched junction nucleotides: 6. The CDR3 totals 15 residues. The CDR3 loop is CASSDTSGYYNEQFF. CDR3 bases: TGTGCCAGCAGCGATACTAGCGGCTACTACAATGAGCAGTTCTTC. The whole variable domain, filled in from reference TRBV7-9 and TRBJ2-1, reads DTGVSQNPRHKITKRGQNVTFRCDPISEHNRLYWYRQTLGQGPEFLTYFQNEAQLEKSRLLSDRFSAERPKGSFSTLEIQRTEQGDSAMYLCASSDTSGYYNEQFFGPGTRLTVL.

The chain combines TRBV5-1 with TRBJ2-5; 11 positions agree with TRBD1. This CDR3 contains 15 residues. J gave up 7 bases and V 4 bases, and 9 bases lay outside the gene matches. The germline gives CDR1 SGHRS, CDR2 YFSETQ. The CDR3 loop reads CASSGGTGGIWTQYF. In nucleotides, the CDR3 is TGCGCCAGCAGCGGGGGGACAGGGGGAATTTGGACCCAGTACTTC.

This chain connects TRBV11-2 to TRBJ2-5; the D gene is possibly TRBD2 (6 bases). Germline CDR1 and CDR2: SGHAT and FQNNGV. The ends were cut back, 2 bases at V and 5 bases at J, with 12 bases in the middle. The CDR3 spans 14 residues. The CDR3 loop reads CASSLRWGDETQYF. The CDR3 DNA is TGTGCCAGCAGCTTAAGGTGGGGGGACGAGACCCAGTACTTC.

This chain uses TRBV20-1 with TRBJ2-7, with unresolved D. Germline V gene data show CDR1 as DFQATT and CDR2 as SNEGSKA (reference sequence). V shed 1 base and J shed 3 bases, with 4 bases lying between them. The CDR3 spans 11 residues. CDR3 protein: CSARVRYEQYF. The DNA of the CDR3 is TGCAGTGCTAGAGTCCGCTACGAGCAGTACTTC.

J is TRBJ2-1 and V is TRBV10-2; a weak D match, TRBD2 (6 bases). The CDR3 covers 15 residues. Trimming pared 6 bases from V and 4 bases from J, leaving 16 bases between. Germline CDR1 is WSHSY and CDR2 is SAAADI. As DNA, the CDR3 is TGCGCCAGCAGGCGGGAACAACGCCTTTACAATGAGCAGTTCTTC. This gives the protein CASRREQRLYNEQFF.

Comments on this clone: Other DNA sequences of this sample code for an identical CDR3. V usage is TRBV5-4 and J usage is TRBJ2-6; the D gene is possibly TRBD1 (6 bases). V was shortened by 2 bases and J by 0 bases, with 9 bases between the two germline ends. CDR1 SGHNT and CDR2 YYREEE come from the germline V gene (reference sequence). CDR3 length equals 16 residues. The CDR3 sequence is CASSLDRPSGANVLTF. In DNA form, the CDR3 reads TGTGCCAGCAGCTTAGACAGGCCCTCTGGGGCCAACGTCCTGACTTTC.

The chain uses TRBV29-1 and TRBJ1-1; maybe TRBD1 (5 bases). Per germline, CDR1 SQVTM and CDR2 ANQGSEA. The length of the CDR3 is 14 residues. The V gene lost 6 bases and the J gene lost 1 base, with 15 bases spanning the gap. CDR3 nucleotides: TGCAGCGTCGAGGGCGGGGACTCGAACACTGAAGCTTTCTTT. Its protein product is CSVEGGDSNTEAFF.

The rearrangement links TRBV5-1 to TRBJ1-1; D remains ambiguous. The V end was cut by 4 bases, the J end by 6 bases, with 16 bases between. CDR1 and CDR2 from the germline V gene are SGHRS and YFSETQ. This CDR3 has 14 residues. The CDR3 nucleotides are TGCGCCAGCAGCCGCCAGGAGGGAACTCCTGAAGCTTTCTTT. Translation gives CASSRQEGTPEAFF.